This passage covers 19 T cell receptor beta chains from one sample sequenced in a study of cytomegalovirus exposure and HLA in healthy donors. 13 Jbeta primers and 60 Vbeta primers were used for the PCR. Data came from immunoSEQ multiplex PCR; TCRdb stores just in-frame clones and leaves some out. The data show about 220,000 clones, less than 85% seen once. Sequencing was done on a sample of PBMCs. These receptors all stem from a man aged 18 to 30 in good health and CMV-seronegative.

The rearrangement joins TRBV18 to TRBJ2-7; TRBD2 matches at 9 bases. The CDR3 extends over 15 amino acids. CDR1 is KGHSH, CDR2 LQKENI, per germline. Trimming at V came to 4 bases and at J to 3 bases, leaving 7 bases not matched to a gene. The CDR3 protein is CASSQGLALGYEQYF. In DNA form, the CDR3 reads TGTGCCAGCTCACAGGGACTAGCTTTGGGCTACGAGCAGTACTTC.

The gene calls are TRBV27 and TRBJ2-3; D ambiguous. The CDR3 has 12 amino acids. Germline assignment: CDR1 MNHEY and CDR2 SMNVEV (reference sequence). The germline V and J ends were trimmed by 5 bases and 6 bases, with 9 bases remaining between them. CDR3 nucleotides: TGTGCCAGCAGTCTCTCCCGGGATACGCAGTATTTT. Translating gives CASSLSRDTQYF.

The genes are TRBV6-5 and TRBJ1-2; maybe TRBD1 (5 bases). Trimming cost V 6 bases and J 4 bases, with 9 bases left between them. The CDR3 totals 12 residues. CDR1 and CDR2 from the germline V gene are MNHEY and SVGAGI. As DNA, the CDR3 is TGTGCCAGCAGCTCCGACAGCTATGGCTACACCTTC. It specifies CASSSDSYGYTF.

On this clone itself: The sample contains more than one DNA sequence encoding this CDR3. This chain uses TRBV5-1 with TRBJ2-2; possibly TRBD2 for D (5 bases). Germline V gene data show CDR1 as SGHRS and CDR2 as YFSETQ. CDR3 length: 15 residues. Trimming stripped 4 bases from V and 1 base from J, with 11 bases between. The CDR3 DNA reads TGCGCCAGCAGCCGAGGGCAGGTGAACACCGGGGAGCTGTTTTTT. This sequence encodes CASSRGQVNTGELFF.

The chain combines TRBV5-6 with TRBJ2-5; 11 nucleotides match TRBD1. Trimming removed 3 bases from V and 5 bases from J; junction bases left unmatched: 9. Germline V gene lookup returns CDR1 SGHDT and CDR2 YYEEEE. This CDR3 has 16 amino acids. In DNA form, the CDR3 reads TGTGCCAGCAGCTCCCTCGGACAGGGGGCTAAGGAGACCCAGTACTTC. It encodes CASSSLGQGAKETQYF.

This chain uses TRBV18 with TRBJ2-2; possibly TRBD2 for D (5 bases). Germline loops: CDR1 KGHSH, CDR2 LQKENI. The CDR3 consists of 15 residues. V lost 2 bases and J lost 3, with 10 bases in between. The DNA of the CDR3 is TGTGCCAGCTCACCAGGGAGTCCCCACACCGGGGAGCTGTTTTTT. Translation: CASSPGSPHTGELFF.

The chain recombines TRBV5-4 with TRBJ2-5, with TRBD1 matching over 9 bases. Per the germline V gene, CDR1 is SGHNT and CDR2 is YYREEE (reference sequence). Unmatched junction bases numbered 7, after V lost 3 bases and J lost 4 bases. There are 15 residues in the CDR3. CDR3 nucleotide sequence: TGTGCCAGCAGCTCTAGGACAGGGGAGGCAGAGACCCAGTACTTC. This encodes CASSSRTGEAETQYF.

V usage is TRBV4-2 and J usage is TRBJ1-3; D perhaps matches TRBD1 (6 bases). Germline V gene lookup returns CDR1 LGHNA and CDR2 YNFKEQ. V gave up 1 base and J gave up 3 bases, with 19 bases separating them. The CDR3 has 18 amino acids. CDR3 nucleotide sequence: TGTGCCAGCAGCCAAGGGGGCGCTGGGGGCCGTGATGGAAACACCATATATTTT. Its protein is CASSQGGAGGRDGNTIYF.

The J gene is TRBJ1-1, the V gene TRBV5-1, with D perhaps matching TRBD1 (6 bases). V lost 5 bases and J 3 bases, leaving 14 bases between the germline ends. The CDR3 is 14 amino acids. The germline V gene encodes CDR1 SGHRS and CDR2 YFSETQ. The chain's CDR3 is CASRGGAGDTEAFF. CDR3 DNA sequence: TGCGCCAGCAGGGGGGGGGCCGGGGACACTGAAGCTTTCTTT.

The sample holds a few counts of this clone. The rearrangement uses TRBV6-1 and TRBJ1-1; D perhaps matches TRBD1 (5 bases). CDR1 and CDR2 (germline): MNHNS, SASEGT. The V end lost 5 bases, the J end lost 5 bases, and 9 bases lay between the germline ends. CDR3 length: 12 residues. CDR3 in amino acids: CASSRTTTEAFF. The CDR3 coding sequence is TGTGCCAGCAGTAGGACAACTACTGAAGCTTTCTTT.

This sequence joins TRBV5-1 and TRBJ2-1; 8 bases match TRBD2. Germline lookup yields CDR1 SGHRS and CDR2 YFSETQ. This CDR3 spans 17 amino acids. The V gene end was trimmed by 4 bases and the J gene end by 9 bases; junction bases not matched to a gene: 18. The CDR3 nucleotides read TGCGCCAGCAGCCCCAAAGGCGGAGCGGGGGCCTTTGGTGAGCAGTTCTTC. Translation gives CASSPKGGAGAFGEQFF.

The chain uses TRBV19 and TRBJ2-7; tentative D call: TRBD2 (5 bases). CDR1 LNHDA and CDR2 SQIVND come from the germline V gene (reference sequence). Deletions cut 3 bases from V and 3 bases from J, with 6 bases between. The CDR3 contains 12 residues. The CDR3 DNA reads as TGTGCCAGTAGTATTGGGAGCTACGAGCAGTACTTC. Its protein is CASSIGSYEQYF. The entire variable domain, with the rest obtained from reference TRBV19 and TRBJ2-7, is as follows: DGGITQSPKYLFRKEGQNVTLSCEQNLNHDAMYWYRQDPGQGLRLIYYSQIVNDFQKGDIAEGYSVSREKKESFPLTVTSAQKNPTAFYLCASSIGSYEQYFGPGTRLTVT.

The chain links TRBV13 to TRBJ2-1; no firm D call. Looked up from germline, CDR1 is PRHDT and CDR2 is FYEKMQ (reference sequence). The CDR3 covers 16 residues. Between the trimmed V and J ends, which lost 4 bases and 0 bases, there was a span of 13 bases. Here the CDR3 DNA reads TGTGCCAGCAGCTCCATGGGTCGGAGCTCCTACAATGAGCAGTTCTTC. It encodes CASSSMGRSSYNEQFF. Complete variable domain (other parts from reference TRBV13 and TRBJ2-1): AAGVIQSPRHLIKEKRETATLKCYPIPRHDTVYWYQQGPGQDPQFLISFYEKMQSDKGSIPDRFSAQQFSDYHSELNMSSLELGDSALYFCASSSMGRSSYNEQFFGPGTRLTVL.

The rearrangement links TRBV30 to TRBJ2-3, with a possible D match to TRBD1 (6 bases). V was pared by 8 bases and J by 4 bases, with 10 bases between. The CDR3 is made up of 11 amino acids. Germline V gene sequence: CDR1 GTSNPN, CDR2 SVGIG (reference sequence). Here the CDR3 DNA reads TGTGCCCTTACAGGGTCAGATACGCAGTATTTT. It is translated as CALTGSDTQYF.

This clone was found a few times. The chain has TRBV19 and TRBJ2-1; TRBD2 matches at 8 bases. V lost 7 bases and J lost 7; bases outside the gene matches: 15. The CDR3 spans 16 residues. CDR1 LNHDA and CDR2 SQIVND come from the germline V gene (reference sequence). The CDR3 is CASNVVFGGRRNEQFF. CDR3 bases: TGTGCCAGTAATGTGGTGTTTGGCGGGAGGCGTAATGAGCAGTTCTTC.

The rearrangement uses TRBV2 and TRBJ2-2; 9 bases align to TRBD1. This CDR3 is 15 amino acids long. The germline gives CDR1 SNHLY, CDR2 FYNNEI. The V gene end was trimmed by 7 bases and the J gene end by 1 base; junction bases not matched to a gene: 4. CDR3: CASMNRGQNTGELFF. The CDR3 region has the DNA TGTGCCAGCATGAACAGGGGGCAGAACACCGGGGAGCTGTTTTTT.

The V and J genes are TRBV6-5 and TRBJ1-1; 9 nucleotides line up with TRBD1. The germline gives CDR1 MNHEY, CDR2 SVGAGI. V dropped 4 bases and J dropped 9; count of bases not matched to a gene: 3. The length of the CDR3 is 12 residues. The CDR3 nucleotides read TGTGCCAGCAGTTGGGGGACAGGGAAAGCTTTCTTT. It specifies CASSWGTGKAFF.

The rearrangement uses TRBV18 and TRBJ2-3; TRBD2 matches 8 bases. Per germline, CDR1 KGHSH and CDR2 LQKENI. Trimming cost V 8 bases and J 2 bases; bases outside gene matches: 12. This CDR3 region has 16 residues. The CDR3 protein is CASRKELAGPTDTQYF. The CDR3 DNA reads TGTGCCAGCCGAAAAGAGCTAGCGGGTCCCACAGATACGCAGTATTTT.

The rearrangement joins TRBV28 to TRBJ1-1; D call uncertain. Per the germline V gene, CDR1 is MDHEN and CDR2 is SYDVKM. With 1 base removed from V and 2 bases from J, the gap between germline ends came to 8 bases. This CDR3 comprises 14 residues. In DNA form, the CDR3 reads TGTGCCAGCAGTTTATTGAGGGTAAACACTGAAGCTTTCTTT. Its translation: CASSLLRVNTEAFF.